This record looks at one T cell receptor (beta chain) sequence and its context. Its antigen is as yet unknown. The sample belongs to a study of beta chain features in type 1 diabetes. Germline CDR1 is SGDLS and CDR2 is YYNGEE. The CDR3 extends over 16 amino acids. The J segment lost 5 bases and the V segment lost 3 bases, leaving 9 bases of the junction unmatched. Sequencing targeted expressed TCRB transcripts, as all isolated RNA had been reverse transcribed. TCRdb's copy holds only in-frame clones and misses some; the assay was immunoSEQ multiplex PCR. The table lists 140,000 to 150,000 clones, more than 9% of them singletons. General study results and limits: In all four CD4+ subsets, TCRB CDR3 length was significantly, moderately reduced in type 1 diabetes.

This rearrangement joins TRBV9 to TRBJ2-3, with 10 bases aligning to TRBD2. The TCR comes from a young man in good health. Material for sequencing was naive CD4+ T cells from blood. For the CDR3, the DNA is TGTGCCAGCAGCGAGACAGCGGGGGGGCCGGGAGATACGCAGTATTTT. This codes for CASSETAGGPGDTQYF.